This is a list of T cell receptor beta chains from one sample in a study of T cells after yellow fever vaccination. One entry per CDR3 protein results from TCRdb running MiXCR on the 5' RACE reads. The sample holds approximately 330,000 distinct CDR3 sequences, 4.1% seen once. This material consisted of PBMCs, taken 5 days after the yellow fever booster vaccination. The receptors were sampled from a man between 18 and 35 years old who received the YFV17D yellow fever vaccine. The CDR3 runs from the conserved cysteine through the conserved F or W. D genes are given only for firm matches. Not all rows give a size; the values are once, few, many and, for expanded clones, a class.

J gene	clone size	V gene	D gene	CDR3 DNA	CDR3 protein
TRBJ2-5	many	TRBV7-6	.	TGTGCCAGCAGCTGGGCACGAGAGACCCAGTACTTC	CASSWARETQYF
TRBJ2-1	few	TRBV5-1	TRBD2	TGCGCCAGCAGCCTCCAAACTAGCGGGGTCTACAATGAGCAGTTCTTC	CASSLQTSGVYNEQFF
TRBJ2-7	.	TRBV6-5	.	TGTGCCAGCAGTCGGGGCAGCCACTACGAGCAGTACTTC	CASSRGSHYEQYF
TRBJ2-5	.	TRBV7-2	.	TGTGCCAGCAGCTTAGATCTCCTCCCAGGCGGGACCCAGTACTTC	CASSLDLLPGGTQYF
TRBJ1-1	few	TRBV7-9	.	TGTGCCAGCAGCTCAACGAGGAACACTGAAGCTTTCTTT	CASSSTRNTEAFF
TRBJ2-1	.	TRBV4-3	.	TGCGCCAGCAGCCAGGCAATGGGAGACAGAGTATACAATGAGCAGTTCTTC	CASSQAMGDRVYNEQFF
TRBJ2-5	few	TRBV6-5	.	TGTGCCAGCAGTTACCAGGGCTATTCGAAGACCCAGTACTTC	CASSYQGYSKTQYF
TRBJ2-1	few	TRBV15	.	TGTGCCACCAGCAGAGAAGGCAAGGGTGAGCAGTTCTTC	CATSREGKGEQFF
TRBJ2-4	few	TRBV7-9	.	TGTGCCAGCAGTTTAGGAGGTGATGTGGCCAAAAACATTCAGTACTTC	CASSLGGDVAKNIQYF
TRBJ2-1	.	TRBV5-1	.	TGCGCCAGCAGCTCATTCCTGACGAAGTACAATGAGCAGTTCTTC	CASSSFLTKYNEQFF
TRBJ2-3	few	TRBV6-6	.	TGTGCCAGCAGTTACTCGGGGTTAGGGAGGCCAGATACGCAGTATTTT	CASSYSGLGRPDTQYF
TRBJ2-7	few	TRBV4-3	.	TGCGCCAGCAGCCCCCTGTTAGCCTCCTACGAGCAGTACTTC	CASSPLLASYEQYF
TRBJ2-7	few	TRBV7-9	TRBD1	TGTGCCAGCAGCGTTATCGGACAGGCAGCCTACGAGCAGTACTTC	CASSVIGQAAYEQYF
TRBJ2-6	.	TRBV6-5	.	TGTGCCAGCAGTTACTGGGGGGACTCTGGGGCCAACGTCCTGACTTTC	CASSYWGDSGANVLTF
TRBJ1-1	.	TRBV10-3	.	TGTGCCATTTGGACCCTTCACGAAGCTTTCTTT	CAIWTLHEAFF
TRBJ2-1	few	TRBV4-2	TRBD2	TGTGCCAGCAGCCAAGGTCCTAGCGGGGATGAGCAGTTCTTC	CASSQGPSGDEQFF
TRBJ1-1	.	TRBV5-1	.	TGCGCCAGCAGCGCCCGGGGCGTCCCCACCCCTGACACTGAAGCTTTCTTT	CASSARGVPTPDTEAFF
TRBJ2-5	few	TRBV6-2/TRBV6-3	.	TGTGCCAGCGGCGGGACACCCCAAGAGACCCAGTACTTC	CASGGTPQETQYF
TRBJ1-1	many	TRBV18	.	TGTGCCAGCTCACCAGAGGTGAACACTGAAGCTTTCTTT	CASSPEVNTEAFF
TRBJ2-7	few	TRBV4-2	.	TGTGCCAGCAGCCACCCGCTACGGGGGACGGAACACTCCTACGAGCAGTACTTC	CASSHPLRGTEHSYEQYF
TRBJ2-3	few	TRBV12-3/TRBV12-4	TRBD2	TGTGCCAGCAGTTTAGAAGGCGGGGGGGTCCGACATACGCAGTATTTT	CASSLEGGGVRHTQYF
TRBJ2-1	.	TRBV20-1	.	TGCAGTGCTAGAGATAGTGGGTTTGCCGGCGGTGGTGATGAGCAGTTCTTC	CSARDSGFAGGGDEQFF
TRBJ2-5	.	TRBV7-2	TRBD1	TGTGCCAGCAGGGATAACAGGGGACAAGAGACCCAGTACTTC	CASRDNRGQETQYF
TRBJ1-3	.	TRBV20-1	.	TGCAGTGCTGGTCAGGTAGAATCTGGAAACACCATATATTTT	CSAGQVESGNTIYF
TRBJ1-4	few	TRBV3-1	.	TGTGCCAGCAGCCAAGTAGCGGCCTCCCCCGGAAAACTGTTTTTT	CASSQVAASPGKLFF
TRBJ2-1	few	TRBV4-2	TRBD2	TGTGCCAGCAGCCAAGAGGGCACTAGCGGGGGGGCCTTTCAATTCTTC	CASSQEGTSGGAFQFF
TRBJ2-7	many	TRBV3-1	.	TGTGCCAGCAGCCGATCGACAGGCTTTCTGGGGTACGAGCAGTACTTC	CASSRSTGFLGYEQYF
TRBJ2-6	few	TRBV4-2	.	TGTGCCAGCAGCCAGGAGGGGGGCGCTGGGGCCAACGTCCTGACTTTC	CASSQEGGAGANVLTF
TRBJ2-7	many	TRBV10-2	TRBD1	TGCGCCAGCAGGGGGGGACAGGGTACCCACGAGCAGTACTTC	CASRGGQGTHEQYF
TRBJ2-3	many	TRBV27	TRBD2	TGTGCCAGCTGGCCCCGGAGGCGGGGGGTTACAGATACGCAGTATTTT	CASWPRRRGVTDTQYF
TRBJ1-1	few	TRBV5-1	.	TGCGCCAGCAGCGCGGACAGCACGAACACTGAAGCTTTCTTT	CASSADSTNTEAFF
TRBJ2-3	.	TRBV19	.	TGTGCCAGTACGAATTTCGCGGATACGCAGTATTTT	CASTNFADTQYF
TRBJ2-2	few	TRBV7-9	.	TGTGCCAGCCGGCAGGGGCTGGGGGAGCTGTTTTTT	CASRQGLGELFF
TRBJ1-2	.	TRBV15	.	TGTGCCACCAGCAGAGATCGGTTGAACACCTATGGCTACACCTTC	CATSRDRLNTYGYTF
TRBJ1-4	few	TRBV15	TRBD1	TGTGCCACCAGCAGAGACAAGGGGGCAGGAGAAAAACTGTTTTTT	CATSRDKGAGEKLFF
TRBJ2-1	few	TRBV3-1	TRBD2	TGTGCCAGCAGCCAGACTAGCGGGGGGGGGAATGAGCAGTTCTTC	CASSQTSGGGNEQFF
TRBJ2-1	few	TRBV12-3/TRBV12-4	TRBD2	TGTGCCAGCACCACGTGGCAGCGGGGGGATGAGCAGTTCTTC	CASTTWQRGDEQFF
TRBJ1-6	few	TRBV5-4	.	TGTGCCAGCAGCTCGGAAGAATCACCCCTCCACTTT	CASSSEESPLHF
TRBJ1-5	few	TRBV12-3/TRBV12-4	.	TGTGCCAGCAGTTTAGGCTTTCCCCAGCATTTT	CASSLGFPQHF
TRBJ2-1	few	TRBV4-3	TRBD1	TGCGCCAGCAGCAAGGGACAGGGGGATCGCAATGAGCAGTTCTTC	CASSKGQGDRNEQFF
TRBJ1-3	few	TRBV6-6	.	TGTGCCAGCATTTTCCATCTCGGTCTGGGAAACACCATATATTTT	CASIFHLGLGNTIYF
TRBJ2-5	.	TRBV6-5	.	TGTGCCAGCAGTTACCGGGACCCAGAACAAGAGACCCAGTACTTC	CASSYRDPEQETQYF
TRBJ1-1	few	TRBV10-3	.	TGTGCCATCAGTGATCCTAACAGGAGGACTGAAGCTTTCTTT	CAISDPNRRTEAFF
TRBJ2-1	many	TRBV7-9	TRBD1	TGTGCCAGCAGCTCCGGGACAGGGGTGCTTGATGAGCAGTTCTTC	CASSSGTGVLDEQFF
TRBJ2-1	few	TRBV28	TRBD1	TGTGCCAGCACTTCCGGACAGGGATTTGATGAGCAGTTCTTC	CASTSGQGFDEQFF
TRBJ2-7	few	TRBV5-6	TRBD1	TGTGCCAGCAGCGTGACTTGGGACAGACCCTACGAGCAGTACTTC	CASSVTWDRPYEQYF
TRBJ2-5	.	TRBV25-1	.	TGTGCCAGCAGTGAATGGGGTCCGGCAGGAGAGACCCAGTACTTC	CASSEWGPAGETQYF
TRBJ1-2	.	TRBV10-3	.	TGTGCCATCAGTGAAGGGGATTGGGGCTACACCTTC	CAISEGDWGYTF
TRBJ2-5	.	TRBV20-1	.	TGCAGTGCTAGGACACCCCAACGAGAGACCCAGTACTTC	CSARTPQRETQYF
TRBJ2-5	many	TRBV3-1	TRBD2	TGTGCCAGCAGCAGCAGCGGGGGGGCCGTAGAGACCCAGTACTTC	CASSSSGGAVETQYF